These T cell receptor beta chains were read from a single sample in a study of cytomegalovirus exposure and HLA in healthy donors. Method: immunoSEQ multiplex PCR; TCRdb's copy keeps in-frame clones and lacks some. The sample records 190,000 or so clones, about 80% being singletons. The sequenced sample was PBMCs. These TCRs come from a woman aged 18-29 years in good health and CMV-seropositive. CDR3s include the opening cysteine and the closing phenylalanine or tryptophan. A D gene is named only where the DNA matches it firmly. Clone size is shown for a subset of rows, as once, few, many or a class of expanded clone.

>TRBD1|TRBJ2-7|few|TRBV2
CASTPDRGRYEQYF
TGTGCCAGCACCCCGGACAGGGGGCGATACGAGCAGTACTTC
>NA|TRBJ2-6|few|TRBV5-1
CASSLGVRLSGANVLTF
TGCGCCAGCAGCTTGGGGGTCAGACTATCTGGGGCCAACGTCCTGACTTTC
>TRBD1|TRBJ2-1|NA|TRBV29-1
CSVRLMDRENEQFF
TGCAGCGTTCGTTTAATGGACAGGGAAAATGAGCAGTTCTTC
>NA|TRBJ1-2|few|TRBV2
CASSETDYGYTF
TGTGCCAGCAGTGAGACAGACTATGGCTACACCTTC
>TRBD1|TRBJ1-5|NA|TRBV27
CASSWDRDQPQHF
TGTGCCAGCAGTTGGGACAGGGATCAGCCCCAGCATTTT
>NA|TRBJ2-3|NA|TRBV7-6
CASSFSGVGGTDTQYF
TGTGCCAGCAGCTTTTCAGGGGTCGGCGGCACAGATACGCAGTATTTT
>NA|TRBJ2-1|once|TRBV6-5
CASSSPGEVEQFF
TGTGCCAGCAGTTCTCCGGGGGAGGTTGAGCAGTTCTTC
>TRBD1|TRBJ1-3|NA|TRBV10-3
CAISEARTGRGNTIYF
TGTGCCATCAGTGAGGCCCGGACAGGGAGAGGAAACACCATATATTTT
>TRBD2|TRBJ2-7|NA|TRBV27
CASSRGGLYEQYF
TGTGCCAGCAGCCGCGGGGGGCTCTACGAGCAGTACTTC
>TRBD1|TRBJ1-2|NA|TRBV29-1
CSALQGDGYTF
TGCAGCGCCTTACAGGGGGATGGCTACACCTTC
>NA|TRBJ2-7|NA|TRBV11-3
CASSLFSGNEQYF
TGTGCCAGCAGCTTATTTTCAGGTAACGAGCAGTACTTC
>NA|TRBJ1-4|NA|TRBV27
CASSLGVTGTRRRTNEKLFF
TGTGCCAGCAGTTTAGGGGTTACAGGGACCCGGAGAAGAACTAATGAAAAACTGTTTTTT
>NA|TRBJ2-1|NA|TRBV27
CASSTIVGSYNEQFF
TGTGCCAGCAGTACTATAGTAGGCTCCTACAATGAGCAGTTCTTC
>NA|TRBJ2-3|NA|TRBV5-1
CASSLSGGRTDTQYF
TGCGCCAGCAGCTTGTCGGGGGGCCGCACAGATACGCAGTATTTT
>NA|TRBJ1-3|NA|TRBV6-5
CASSSSPTSGNTIYF
TGTGCCAGCAGTTCTTCCCCTACCTCTGGAAACACCATATATTTT
>NA|TRBJ1-3|NA|TRBV6-6
CASSYLAGDTIYF
TGTGCCAGCAGTTACCTAGCTGGGGACACCATATATTTT
>NA|TRBJ2-3|NA|TRBV5-1
CASSPGGRGTDTQYF
TGCGCCAGCAGCCCCGGGGGGCGGGGCACAGATACGCAGTATTTT
>NA|TRBJ1-6|few|TRBV5-3
CARSGGTPYNSPLHF
TGTGCCAGAAGCGGGGGGACTCCCTATAATTCACCCCTCCACTTT
>TRBD1|TRBJ2-1|NA|TRBV19
CASTPRRDRGLSEQFF
TGTGCCAGTACCCCAAGACGGGACAGGGGGCTAAGTGAGCAGTTCTTC
>TRBD2|TRBJ2-2|NA|TRBV27
CASSPTTGLAGDPTGELFF
TGTGCCAGCAGCCCAACTACTGGACTAGCGGGGGACCCCACCGGGGAGCTGTTTTTT
>NA|TRBJ2-7|NA|TRBV7-9
CASSPSEQGVGEQYF
TGTGCCAGCAGCCCGAGCGAGCAGGGTGTGGGGGAGCAGTACTTC
>NA|TRBJ1-6|NA|TRBV13
CASSLRGNNSPLHF
TGTGCCAGCAGCTTACGAGGGAATAATTCACCCCTCCACTTT
>TRBD1|TRBJ1-2|once|TRBV4-1
CASSQEGTAGIYGYTF
TGCGCCAGCAGCCAAGAAGGGACAGCGGGTATCTATGGCTACACCTTC
>NA|TRBJ1-4|NA|TRBV6-1
CASTEGDSNEKLFF
TGTGCCAGCACTGAAGGGGACTCTAATGAAAAACTGTTTTTT
>NA|TRBJ1-2|NA|TRBV9
CASSAPPGYGYTF
TGTGCCAGCAGCGCCCCCCCAGGGTATGGCTACACCTTC
>TRBD1|TRBJ1-2|once|TRBV7-2
CASSLDGQGANGYTF
TGTGCCAGCAGCTTAGACGGGCAGGGGGCTAATGGCTACACCTTC
>TRBD1|TRBJ1-2|NA|TRBV6-1
CASSVGQRNYGYTF
TGTGCCAGCAGTGTGGGACAGAGAAACTATGGCTACACCTTC
>NA|TRBJ1-1|NA|TRBV7-8
CASSWGHPMNTEAFF
TGTGCCAGCAGCTGGGGACATCCCATGAACACTGAAGCTTTCTTT
>TRBD1|TRBJ1-2|NA|TRBV6-5
CASSYHAGRGTYGYTF
TGTGCCAGCAGTTACCACGCAGGCAGGGGGACCTATGGCTACACCTTC
>NA|TRBJ2-7|NA|TRBV2
CASSGNSPPSEQYF
TGTGCCAGCAGTGGTAACTCCCCTCCGTCCGAGCAGTACTTC
>NA|TRBJ1-5|NA|TRBV29-1
CSVANRLDQPQHF
TGCAGCGTTGCGAACAGGTTAGATCAGCCCCAGCATTTT
>NA|TRBJ2-3|NA|TRBV19
CASSERSSAAQYF
TGTGCCAGTAGTGAGAGATCTAGCGCGGCGCAGTATTTT
>NA|TRBJ1-2|NA|TRBV2
CASRQVLAAYGYTF
TGTGCCAGTAGACAGGTCCTAGCCGCCTATGGCTACACCTTC
>TRBD1|TRBJ1-6|few|TRBV27
CASSPYTGANSPLHF
TGTGCCAGCAGTCCATATACAGGGGCCAATTCACCCCTCCACTTT
>TRBD2|TRBJ2-7|NA|TRBV9
CASSVDTSGGEQYF
TGTGCCAGCAGCGTGGATACTAGCGGGGGGGAGCAGTACTTC
>NA|TRBJ1-3|NA|TRBV15
CATSRGQLISGNTIYF
TGTGCCACCAGCAGAGGACAGCTAATCTCTGGAAACACCATATATTTT
>TRBD1|TRBJ2-7|NA|TRBV18
CASSGSKQGASEQYF
TGTGCCAGCTCCGGATCTAAACAGGGGGCGTCCGAGCAGTACTTC
>NA|TRBJ1-1|NA|TRBV6-5
CASRPGTLNTEAFF
TGTGCCAGCAGACCCGGGACACTGAACACTGAAGCTTTCTTT
>NA|TRBJ2-1|NA|TRBV5-4
CASSLVTGDRNEQFF
TGTGCCAGCAGCTTGGTGACCGGGGATAGGAATGAGCAGTTCTTC
>NA|TRBJ2-7|NA|TRBV5-4
CASSLPGVRGSGNEQYF
TGTGCCAGCAGCTTGCCCGGAGTGAGGGGGTCGGGGAACGAGCAGTACTTC
>NA|TRBJ2-3|few|TRBV19
CASSTVYGTDTQYF
TGTGCCAGTAGTACCGTCTATGGCACAGATACGCAGTATTTT
>NA|TRBJ1-2|NA|TRBV7-9
CASSPQQQDYGYTF
TGTGCCAGCAGCCCACAGCAGCAAGACTATGGCTACACCTTC
>NA|TRBJ1-1|NA|TRBV2
CAAPGRNTEAFF
TGTGCCGCCCCGGGTAGGAACACTGAAGCTTTCTTT
>TRBD1|TRBJ1-6|NA|TRBV27
CASSPGTGGGSPLHF
TGTGCCAGCAGTCCCGGGACAGGGGGTGGTTCACCCCTCCACTTT
>TRBD2|TRBJ2-2|NA|TRBV4-3
CASSQGTSGGSAGELFF
TGCGCCAGCAGCCAAGGAACTAGCGGGGGCTCGGCCGGGGAGCTGTTTTTT
>NA|TRBJ2-7|NA|TRBV5-5
CASSLSAGTYEQYF
TGTGCCAGCAGCTTGTCGGCAGGGACCTACGAGCAGTACTTC
>TRBD1|TRBJ2-3|NA|TRBV5-1
CASSWGSDRATDTQYF
TGCGCCAGCAGCTGGGGATCGGACAGGGCAACAGATACGCAGTATTTT
>NA|TRBJ2-7|NA|TRBV5-4
CASSLVGYEQYF
TGTGCCAGCAGCTTAGTCGGGTACGAGCAGTACTTC
>TRBD1|TRBJ1-2|NA|TRBV4-1
CASSRNNRGIPRGYTF
TGCGCCAGCAGCCGGAATAACAGGGGGATTCCGCGCGGCTACACCTTC
>TRBD1|TRBJ2-1|NA|TRBV19
CASSKGQGVVNEQFF
TGTGCCAGTAGTAAGGGACAGGGAGTAGTCAATGAGCAGTTCTTC
>NA|TRBJ1-2|NA|TRBV2
CASSLAEAYGYTF
TGTGCCAGCAGTCTGGCAGAGGCGTATGGCTACACCTTC
>NA|TRBJ2-7|NA|TRBV5-8
CASSWNDLLGSYEQYF
TGTGCCAGCAGCTGGAATGATCTTCTCGGGTCCTACGAGCAGTACTTC
>NA|TRBJ1-1|once|TRBV5-4
CASSRTGGPNTEAFF
TGTGCCAGCAGCCGAACAGGAGGGCCAAACACTGAAGCTTTCTTT